These 12 T cell receptor beta chains originate from one sample sequenced in a study of T cells in localized non-small cell lung cancer. Sequencing used immunoSEQ multiplex PCR; TCRdb keeps in-frame clones, though not all of them. The sample yields about 75,000 clones, approximately 80% seen once. The specimen was peripheral blood, collected before any cancer treatment. The receptors were gathered from a female donor older than 55 with stage I lung adenocarcinoma.

This chain joins TRBV4-2 and TRBJ1-1; 7 nucleotides align to TRBD1. V shed 1 base, J shed 4 bases, and the junction held 3 bases outside the gene matches. The V gene's germline CDR1 is LGHNA and CDR2 YNFKEQ. The CDR3 runs 14 residues. CDR3 sequence: CASSQGRGGTEAFF. In DNA form, the CDR3 reads TGTGCCAGCAGCCAAGGCAGGGGGGGCACTGAAGCTTTCTTT.

A note on this clone: Different DNA sequences within this sample yield the same CDR3. The CDR3 reads CASSPLAGEQYF. CDR3 sequence (DNA): TGTGCCAGCAGCCCCCTCGCCGGCGAGCAGTACTTC. This chain connects TRBV4-2 to TRBJ2-7; D remains ambiguous. The V end was cut by 4 bases, the J end by 6 bases, with 10 bases between. This CDR3 spans 12 amino acids. Germline assignment: CDR1 LGHNA and CDR2 YNFKEQ.

This clone has more than one count but fewer than ten. The rearrangement joins TRBV4-1 to TRBJ1-1, with TRBD1 as a possible D gene (6 bases). This CDR3 is built from 14 residues. Germline lookup yields CDR1 MGHRA and CDR2 YSYEKL. V was shortened by 1 base and J by 8 bases, with 14 bases between the two germline ends. The CDR3 DNA reads as TGCGCCAGCAGCCAAGGAAGGGGGTTAGGGGAAGCTTTCTTT. It encodes CASSQGRGLGEAFF.

V usage is TRBV6-5 and J usage is TRBJ1-2; D might be TRBD1 (5 bases). Deletions cut 6 bases from V and 1 base from J, with 12 bases between. Germline V gene sequence: CDR1 MNHEY, CDR2 SVGAGI. This CDR3 is 14 amino acids long. CDR3: CASRRGGGNYGYTF. The DNA for the CDR3 is TGTGCCAGCAGACGCGGGGGTGGTAACTATGGCTACACCTTC.

J is TRBJ2-7 and V is TRBV11-2, with 12 bases aligning to TRBD1. The CDR3 length is 16 residues. Trimming took 2 bases from V and 7 from J; bases not matched to a gene: 9. In germline, CDR1 is SGHAT, CDR2 FQNNGV. The CDR3 sequence is CASSLQPGQGASEQYF. CDR3 DNA: TGTGCCAGCAGCTTACAACCGGGACAGGGGGCGAGTGAGCAGTACTTC.

V gene TRBV5-1 combines with J gene TRBJ2-1, with 7 bases matching TRBD2. This CDR3 spans 15 amino acids. The junction had 3 bases not matched to a gene; V was cut back by 1 base and J by 2 bases. Germline assignment: CDR1 SGHRS and CDR2 YFSETQ. The CDR3 loop reads CASSLMAGAYNEQFF. In DNA, the CDR3 is TGCGCCAGCAGCTTGATGGCGGGAGCCTACAATGAGCAGTTCTTC.

The CDR3 sequence: CASSLIPYEKLFF. The CDR3 bases are TGCGCCAGCAGCTTGATACCCTATGAAAAACTGTTTTTT. This chain connects TRBV5-1 to TRBJ1-4, with D unresolved. CDR1 SGHRS and CDR2 YFSETQ come from the germline V gene. The length of the CDR3 is 13 residues. V was pared by 1 base and J by 6 bases, with 7 bases between.

This clone appeared a single time. The chain joins TRBV10-3 to TRBJ1-2, with 9 bases aligning to TRBD1. Germline-derived CDR1 and CDR2 are ENHRY and SYGVKD. The CDR3 is 15 amino acids. The junction had 7 bases not matched to a gene; V was cut back by 0 bases and J by 8 bases. As DNA, the CDR3 is TGTGCCATCAGTGAGTCAGGACAGGGGCTTAGGGGCTACACCTTC. Amino acids: CAISESGQGLRGYTF.

The chain couples TRBV5-1 to TRBJ2-1, with 11 bases identical to TRBD2. Losses at the gene ends were 0 bases for V and 5 bases for J; bases not matched to a gene: 4. CDR1 is SGHRS, CDR2 YFSETQ, per germline. The CDR3 is 16 residues long. CDR3 coding DNA: TGCGCCAGCAGCTTGGTATCTAGCGGGAGGAACAATGAGCAGTTCTTC. Its protein is CASSLVSSGRNNEQFF.

This chain connects TRBV4-2 to TRBJ1-5; TRBD1 agrees at 7 bases. Germline CDR1 reads LGHNA; CDR2 reads YNFKEQ. V dropped 0 bases and J dropped 2; count of bases not matched to a gene: 1. The CDR3 runs to 15 residues. The CDR3 DNA reads as TGTGCCAGCAGCCAAGACGGACAGGGCAATCAGCCCCAGCATTTT. Its translation: CASSQDGQGNQPQHF.

The V call is TRBV4-2, the J call TRBJ2-5, with 10 bases that match TRBD2. The DNA end is a closer match to TRBJ2-7, so the J assignment may be wrong. The germline CDR1 and CDR2 sequences are LGHNA and YNFKEQ. The CDR3 is 15 amino acids. The chain's CDR3 is CASSQELAGYYEQYF. Written as DNA, the CDR3 is TGTGCCAGCAGCCAAGAACTAGCGGGATACTACGAGCAGTACTTC.

This clone was recorded once. The same CDR3 is also encoded by other DNA sequences in this sample. The J gene is TRBJ2-2, the V gene TRBV13; TRBD1 aligns across 10 bases. Germline assignment: CDR1 PRHDT and CDR2 FYEKMQ (reference sequence). The CDR3 is 16 residues long. Unmatched junction bases numbered 2, after V lost 2 bases and J lost 2 bases. The CDR3 here is CASSLPTGGNTGELFF. Written as DNA, the CDR3 is TGTGCCAGCAGCTTACCGACAGGGGGCAACACCGGGGAGCTGTTTTTT.